The 17 T cell receptor beta chains given below trace back to one sample, sequenced in a study of T cells in Graves' hyperthyroidism and ophthalmopathy. The investigators amplified TCR beta CDR3 regions from RNA transcripts. First-round RT-PCR targeting the TCR CDR3 was performed with the HTBI primer set. MiXCR was run by TCRdb on the multiplex PCR reads, yielding one entry per CDR3 protein. The sample has 470,000 or so distinct CDR3 sequences, less than 25% seen once; the top ten hold about 25%. Sequencing was carried out using blood. The receptors here all came from a man younger than 35 with Graves' hyperthyroidism.

The CDR3, as DNA: TGTGCCAGCAGCCCCGGGACAGGCCGCCAAGAGACCCAGTACTTC. Residues: CASSPGTGRQETQYF. The V gene is TRBV7-9, the J gene TRBJ2-5; 8 bases map to TRBD1. This CDR3 region has 15 residues. Per the germline V gene, CDR1 is SEHNR and CDR2 is FQNEAQ (reference sequence). V shed 5 bases, J shed 1 base, and the junction held 6 bases outside the gene matches.

This clonotype was recorded at least ten times. This chain links TRBV7-2 with TRBJ2-4; no definite D call. Trimming took 1 base from V and 7 from J, leaving 5 bases between them. The CDR3 contains 12 residues. Germline CDR1 is SGHTA and CDR2 is FQGNSA. The CDR3 spells CASSLGGNIQYF. The CDR3 DNA follows: TGTGCCAGCAGCTTAGGAGGTAACATTCAGTACTTC.

Details on this clonotype: The final CDR3 position lacks the conserved phenylalanine or tryptophan, pointing to a likely read error. The chain carries TRBV12-3 or TRBV12-4 and TRBJ1-5; D perhaps matches TRBD1 (6 bases). The CDR3 covers 17 residues. V was clipped by 5 bases and J by 8 bases, with 25 bases between them. The CDR3 sequence: CASSGGGQGRLLEPQHA. CDR3 DNA: TGTGCCAGCAGTGGCGGGGGGCAGGGTCGGCTCTTAGAGCCCCAGCATGCT.

This chain links TRBV14 with TRBJ1-3; 8 bases fit TRBD1. The germline gives CDR1 SGHDN, CDR2 FVKESK. V shed 5 bases, J shed 4 bases, and the junction held 7 bases outside the gene matches. The CDR3 has 15 amino acids. Here the CDR3 DNA reads TGTGCCAGCAGCGAGGGACAGGTCACAGGAAACACCATATATTTT. Translating gives CASSEGQVTGNTIYF.

This chain joins TRBV5-5 and TRBJ1-5; the match to TRBD1 covers 7 bases. The germline V gene has CDR1 SGHKS and CDR2 YYEKEE (reference sequence). The CDR3 spans 15 residues. V lost 4 bases to trimming and J lost 2 bases; unmatched junction nucleotides: 6. CDR3 residues: CASSRSGQGNQPQHF. As DNA, the CDR3 is TGTGCCAGCAGCCGCTCTGGACAGGGCAATCAGCCCCAGCATTTT.

This clonotype showed up many times. This chain uses TRBV12-5 with TRBJ1-1, with 7 nucleotides matching TRBD1. From germline, CDR1 is LGHNT and CDR2 FRNRAP. V dropped 8 bases and J dropped 6; count of bases not matched to a gene: 9. This CDR3 spans 13 amino acids. This CDR3 reads CASLGQGDAEAFF. CDR3 sequence (DNA): TGTGCTAGTCTGGGCCAGGGGGACGCTGAAGCTTTCTTT.

This clonotype was recorded a few times. The gene calls are TRBV28 and TRBJ2-7; D may be TRBD1 (5 bases). V was clipped by 2 bases and J by 6 bases, with 17 bases between them. CDR3 length: 15 residues. The germline V gene has CDR1 MDHEN and CDR2 SYDVKM. As DNA, the CDR3 is TGTGCCAGCAGTTTAAGGGGCCTGGGCGTCTCCGAGCAGTACTTC. This translates into CASSLRGLGVSEQYF.

To note about this clonotype: Given a much more abundant clone one base away, this may be a read error. The CDR3 ends on some other residue instead of the conserved phenylalanine or tryptophan, so this is likely a read error. The rearrangement links TRBV11-3 to TRBJ1-1; D is ambiguous. CDR3 length: 13 residues. The ends were cut back, 9 bases at V and 0 bases at J, with 11 bases in the middle. From germline, CDR1 is SGHNT and CDR2 YENEEA. The CDR3 nucleotides are TGTGCCAGTAGGGAGACAATGAACACTGAAGCTTTCCTT. Translated: CASRETMNTEAFL.

This clonotype was seen repeatedly, ten times or more. This chain joins TRBV10-3 and TRBJ1-5, with D perhaps TRBD1 (5 bases). Trimming removed 8 bases at V and 0 bases at J, with 20 bases between. Germline CDR1 and CDR2: ENHRY and SYGVKD. CDR3 length: 17 residues. The CDR3 nucleotides are TGTGCCATCCTCAAGGGACCTCCAAAAAATAGCAATCAGCCCCAGCATTTT. Encoded protein: CAILKGPPKNSNQPQHF.

This clonotype was observed at least ten times. V is TRBV27 and J is TRBJ2-5; 9 bases fit TRBD2. The V and J ends lost 6 bases and 7 bases, in that order; junction bases with no gene match: 6. Germline V CDR1 and CDR2: MNHEY, SMNVEV (reference sequence). The length of the CDR3 is 13 residues. CDR3 sequence reads: CASSPSGAGTQYF. CDR3 DNA sequence: TGTGCCAGCAGCCCTAGCGGGGCGGGGACCCAGTACTTC.

At least ten counts were recorded for this clonotype. V gene TRBV12-3 or TRBV12-4 combines with J gene TRBJ1-5; no clear D. The CDR3 has 14 residues. Trimming cost V 3 bases and J 4 bases, with 10 bases left between them. This CDR3 is CASSLSPVNQPQHF. For the CDR3, the DNA is TGTGCCAGCAGTTTGAGTCCCGTGAATCAGCCCCAGCATTTT.

This clonotype was seen more than once but under ten times. J is TRBJ1-2 and V is TRBV20-1; a weak D match, TRBD1 (6 bases). This CDR3 spans 14 amino acids. Trimming stripped 0 bases from V and 4 bases from J, with 12 bases between. Germline CDR1 and CDR2: DFQATT and SNEGSKA (reference sequence). The chain's CDR3 is CSARERDTLYGYTF. The DNA of the CDR3 is TGCAGTGCTAGAGAGCGGGACACTCTCTATGGCTACACCTTC.

Many counts were recorded for this clonotype. The chain uses TRBV30 and TRBJ1-5; a possible D gene is TRBD1 (5 bases). Germline CDR1 reads GTSNPN; CDR2 reads SVGIG (reference sequence). This CDR3 is built from 16 residues. V shed 1 base and J shed 5 bases, with 18 bases lying between them. The CDR3 protein is CAWSDPGTLRDQPQHF. The DNA for the CDR3 is TGTGCCTGGAGTGATCCAGGGACTCTCAGAGATCAGCCCCAGCATTTT.

This clonotype was recorded many times. The chain combines TRBV2 with TRBJ2-7, with a weak D call TRBD1 (6 bases). The germline CDR1 and CDR2 sequences are SNHLY and FYNNEI. The CDR3 contains 13 residues. V lost 5 bases to trimming and J lost 4 bases, with 12 bases between them. The CDR3 region has the DNA TGTGCCAGCAGTCCGAAGGGGGTTTACGAGCAGTACTTC. Translating gives CASSPKGVYEQYF.

The rearrangement uses TRBV5-5 and TRBJ1-5; D is ambiguous. V lost 1 base to trimming and J lost 4 bases, with 12 bases between them. CDR1 and CDR2 from the germline V gene are SGHKS and YYEKEE (reference sequence). This CDR3 is 15 amino acids long. As DNA, the CDR3 is TGTGCCAGCAGCTTGTTGGCAGGTGAAAATCAGCCCCAGCATTTT. Its protein is CASSLLAGENQPQHF.

The V call is TRBV5-1, the J call TRBJ1-6, with D tentatively TRBD1 (5 bases). The CDR3 sequence is 14 residues long. V lost 4 bases and J 9 bases, leaving 14 bases between the germline ends. Per germline, CDR1 SGHRS and CDR2 YFSETQ. CDR3 region: CASSPGQESSPLHF. The CDR3 region has the DNA TGCGCCAGCAGCCCCGGACAAGAGAGTTCACCCCTCCACTTT.

This clonotype was recorded many times. The chain couples TRBV15 to TRBJ1-5, with D possibly being TRBD1 (5 bases). Deletions cut 0 bases from V and 6 bases from J, with 15 bases between. CDR3 size: 16 residues. Germline loops: CDR1 LNHNV, CDR2 YYDKDF (reference sequence). In DNA, the CDR3 is TGTGCCACCAGCAGAGATTTGGCGGCAAGGGGTCAGCCCCAGCATTTT. Its translation: CATSRDLAARGQPQHF.